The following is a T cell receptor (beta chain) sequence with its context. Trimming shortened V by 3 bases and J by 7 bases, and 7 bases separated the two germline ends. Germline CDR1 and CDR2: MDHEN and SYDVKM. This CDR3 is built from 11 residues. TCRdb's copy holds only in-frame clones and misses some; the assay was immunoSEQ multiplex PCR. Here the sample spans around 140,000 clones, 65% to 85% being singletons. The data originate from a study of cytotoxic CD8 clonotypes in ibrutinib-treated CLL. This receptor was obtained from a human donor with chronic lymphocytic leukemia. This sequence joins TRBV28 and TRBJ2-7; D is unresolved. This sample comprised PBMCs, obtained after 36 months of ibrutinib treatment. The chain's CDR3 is CASSFGWEQYF. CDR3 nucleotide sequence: TGTGCCAGCAGTTTTGGGTGGGAGCAGTACTTC.